This T cell receptor beta chain is drawn from a study of blood T cell repertoires in COVID-19. The wider study: Researchers got acute and convalescent COVID-19 samples from the United States, Italy and Spain. PBMCs, B-cell-depleted T cells, or T cells provided the cDNA or gDNA that made up the material.

Per the original data handling: How many nucleated cells were present was estimated from reference gene primer amplification. Some clones are missing from TCRdb's copy, which holds only in-frame ones; the method was immunoSEQ multiplex PCR. The V and J calls and clone size were taken over from that table, and D and trimming were inferred from the DNA. The sample records a few hundred thousand clones, 89% being singletons. V lost 3 bases and J lost 0; bases outside the gene matches: 8. The length of the CDR3 is 16 residues. Germline CDR1 SGHRS, CDR2 YFSETQ. The specimen sequenced was peripheral blood. The sequence derives from a woman under 40 with COVID-19, enrolled during active disease. The V call is TRBV5-1, the J call TRBJ2-5; 7 bases match TRBD2. The CDR3 spells CASSSGLVRDQETQYF. CDR3 DNA sequence: TGCGCCAGCAGCTCAGGACTAGTCCGGGACCAAGAGACCCAGTACTTC.